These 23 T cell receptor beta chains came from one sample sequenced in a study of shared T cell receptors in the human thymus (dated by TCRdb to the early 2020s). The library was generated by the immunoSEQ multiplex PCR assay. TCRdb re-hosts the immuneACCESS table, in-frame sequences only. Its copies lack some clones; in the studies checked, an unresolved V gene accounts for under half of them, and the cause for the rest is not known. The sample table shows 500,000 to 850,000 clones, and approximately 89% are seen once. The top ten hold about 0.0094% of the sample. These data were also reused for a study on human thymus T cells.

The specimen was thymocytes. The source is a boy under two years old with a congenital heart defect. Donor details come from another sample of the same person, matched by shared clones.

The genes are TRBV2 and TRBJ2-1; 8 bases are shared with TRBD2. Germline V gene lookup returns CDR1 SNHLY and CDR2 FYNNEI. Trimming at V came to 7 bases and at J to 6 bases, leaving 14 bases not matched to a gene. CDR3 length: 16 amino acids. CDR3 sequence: CASTGLREERGNEQFF. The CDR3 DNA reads TGTGCCAGCACCGGGCTGCGGGAGGAGCGGGGCAATGAGCAGTTCTTC.

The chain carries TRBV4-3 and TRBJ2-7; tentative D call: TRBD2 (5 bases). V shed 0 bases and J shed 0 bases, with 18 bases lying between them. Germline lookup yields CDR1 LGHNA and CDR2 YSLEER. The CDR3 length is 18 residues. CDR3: CASSQDERPGLSSYEQYF. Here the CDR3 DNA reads TGCGCCAGCAGCCAAGATGAGCGGCCAGGACTTAGCTCCTACGAGCAGTACTTC.

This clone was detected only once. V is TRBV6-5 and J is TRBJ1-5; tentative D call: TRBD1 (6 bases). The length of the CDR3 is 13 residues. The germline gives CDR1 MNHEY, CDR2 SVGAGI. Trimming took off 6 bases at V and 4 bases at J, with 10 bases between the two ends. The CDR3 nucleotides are TGTGCCAGCAGACCCGGACAGAATCAGCCCCAGCATTTT. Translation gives CASRPGQNQPQHF.

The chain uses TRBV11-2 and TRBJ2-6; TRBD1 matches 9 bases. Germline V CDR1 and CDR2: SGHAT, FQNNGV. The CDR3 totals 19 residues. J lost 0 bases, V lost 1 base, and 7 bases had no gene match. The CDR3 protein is CASSLGKSGQGSGANVLTF. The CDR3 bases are TGTGCCAGCAGCTTAGGGAAGTCGGGACAGGGCTCTGGGGCCAACGTCCTGACTTTC.

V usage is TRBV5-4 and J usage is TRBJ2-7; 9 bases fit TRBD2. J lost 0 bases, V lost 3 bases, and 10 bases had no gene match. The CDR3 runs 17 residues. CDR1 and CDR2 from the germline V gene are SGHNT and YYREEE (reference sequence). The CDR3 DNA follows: TGTGCCAGCAGCTGCGCGGGGGGGACAAATTCCTCCTACGAGCAGTACTTC. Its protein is CASSCAGGTNSSYEQYF.

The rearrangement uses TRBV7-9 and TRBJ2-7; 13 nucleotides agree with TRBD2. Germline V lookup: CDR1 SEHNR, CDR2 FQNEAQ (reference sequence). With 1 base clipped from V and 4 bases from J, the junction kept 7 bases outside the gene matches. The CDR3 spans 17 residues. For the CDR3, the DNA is TGTGCCAGCAGCTTAGGTGTTGGGACTAGCGGGGCATACGAGCAGTACTTC. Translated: CASSLGVGTSGAYEQYF.

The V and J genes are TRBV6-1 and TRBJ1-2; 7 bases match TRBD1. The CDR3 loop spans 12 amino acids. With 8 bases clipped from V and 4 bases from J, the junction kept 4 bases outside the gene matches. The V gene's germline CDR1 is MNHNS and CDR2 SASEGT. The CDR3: CASADRVYGYTF. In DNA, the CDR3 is TGTGCCAGCGCCGACAGGGTCTATGGCTACACCTTC.

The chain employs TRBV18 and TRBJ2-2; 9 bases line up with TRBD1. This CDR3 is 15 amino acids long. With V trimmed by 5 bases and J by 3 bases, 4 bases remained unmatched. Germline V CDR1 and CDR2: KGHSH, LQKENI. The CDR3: CASSEGQGYTGELFF. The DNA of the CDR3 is TGTGCCAGCTCAGAAGGACAGGGGTACACCGGGGAGCTGTTTTTT.

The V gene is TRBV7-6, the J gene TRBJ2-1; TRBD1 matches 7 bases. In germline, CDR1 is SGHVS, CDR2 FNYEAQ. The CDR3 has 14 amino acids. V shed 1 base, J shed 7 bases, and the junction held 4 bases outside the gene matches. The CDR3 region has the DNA TGTGCCAGCAGCTTAGGACCGACAGGGAATGAGCAGTTCTTC. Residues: CASSLGPTGNEQFF.

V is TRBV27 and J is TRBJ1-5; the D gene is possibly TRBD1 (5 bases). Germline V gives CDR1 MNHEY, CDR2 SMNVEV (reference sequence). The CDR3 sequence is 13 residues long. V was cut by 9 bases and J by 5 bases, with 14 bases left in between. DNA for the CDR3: TGTGCCAGTGGGGGGTTCCCTCATCAGCCCCAGCATTTT. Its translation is CASGGFPHQPQHF.

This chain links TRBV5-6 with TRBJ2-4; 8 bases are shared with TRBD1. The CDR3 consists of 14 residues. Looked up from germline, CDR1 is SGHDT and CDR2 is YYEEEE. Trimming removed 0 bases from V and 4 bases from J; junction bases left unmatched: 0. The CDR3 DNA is TGTGCCAGCAGCTTGGGACAGGGGAAAAACATTCAGTACTTC. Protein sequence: CASSLGQGKNIQYF. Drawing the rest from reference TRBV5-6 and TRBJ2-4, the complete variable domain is DAGVTQSPTHLIKTRGQQVTLRCSPKSGHDTVSWYQQALGQGPQFIFQYYEEEERQRGNFPDRFSGHQFPNYSSELNVNALLLGDSALYLCASSLGQGKNIQYFGAGTRLSVL.

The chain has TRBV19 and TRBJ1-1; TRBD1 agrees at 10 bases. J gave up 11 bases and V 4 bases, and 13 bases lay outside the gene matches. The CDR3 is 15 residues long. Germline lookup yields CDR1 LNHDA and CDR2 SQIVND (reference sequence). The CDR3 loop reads CASSTTGTGEAWAFF. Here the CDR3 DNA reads TGTGCCAGTAGTACAACCGGGACAGGGGAAGCGTGGGCTTTCTTT. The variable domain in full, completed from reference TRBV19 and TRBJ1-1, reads DGGITQSPKYLFRKEGQNVTLSCEQNLNHDAMYWYRQDPGQGLRLIYYSQIVNDFQKGDIAEGYSVSREKKESFPLTVTSAQKNPTAFYLCASSTTGTGEAWAFFGQGTRLTVV.

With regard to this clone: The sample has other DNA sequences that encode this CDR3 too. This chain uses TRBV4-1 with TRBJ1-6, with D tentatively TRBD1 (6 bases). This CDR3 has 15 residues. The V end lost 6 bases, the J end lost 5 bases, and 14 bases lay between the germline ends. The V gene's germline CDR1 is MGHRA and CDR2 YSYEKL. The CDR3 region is CASRLLDSNNSPLHF. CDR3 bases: TGCGCCAGCAGGCTACTGGACAGCAATAATTCACCCCTCCACTTT.

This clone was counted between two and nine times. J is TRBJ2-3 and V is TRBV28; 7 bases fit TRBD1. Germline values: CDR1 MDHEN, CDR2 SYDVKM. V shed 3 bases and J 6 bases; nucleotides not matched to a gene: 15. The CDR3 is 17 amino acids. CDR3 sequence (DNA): TGTGCCAGCAGTTTCGCCGGGACAGCCTTAATGGGGGATACGCAGTATTTT. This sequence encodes CASSFAGTALMGDTQYF. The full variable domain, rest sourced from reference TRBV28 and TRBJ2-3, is DVKVTQSSRYLVKRTGEKVFLECVQDMDHENMFWYRQDPGLGLRLIYFSYDVKMKEKGDIPEGYSVSREKKERFSLILESASTNQTSMYLCASSFAGTALMGDTQYFGPGTRLTVL.

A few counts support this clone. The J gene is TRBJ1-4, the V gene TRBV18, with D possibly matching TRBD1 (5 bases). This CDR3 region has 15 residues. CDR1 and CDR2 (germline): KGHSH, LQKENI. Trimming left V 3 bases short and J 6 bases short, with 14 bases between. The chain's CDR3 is CASSPSPDIDEKLFF. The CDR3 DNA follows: TGTGCCAGCTCACCTTCTCCGGACATAGATGAAAAACTGTTTTTT. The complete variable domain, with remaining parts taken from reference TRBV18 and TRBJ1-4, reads NAGVMQNPRHLVRRRGQEARLRCSPMKGHSHVYWYRQLPEEGLKFMVYLQKENIIDESGMPKERFSAEFPKEGPSILRIQQVVRGDSAAYFCASSPSPDIDEKLFFGSGTQLSVL.

The chain's CDR3 is CARSTPSGAPPYEQYF. In DNA, the CDR3 is TGTGCCAGAAGCACCCCTTCGGGAGCACCCCCCTACGAGCAGTACTTC. The V call is TRBV5-3, the J call TRBJ2-7, with D perhaps matching TRBD2 (6 bases). TRBV5-3 is known as an ORF, though its function is uncertain. This CDR3 contains 16 residues. V was shortened by 4 bases and J by 2 bases, with 19 bases between the two germline ends.

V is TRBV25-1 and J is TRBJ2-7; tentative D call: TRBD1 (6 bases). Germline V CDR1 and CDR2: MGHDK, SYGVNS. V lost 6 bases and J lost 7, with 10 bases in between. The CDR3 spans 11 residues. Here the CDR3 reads CASSPGQEQYF. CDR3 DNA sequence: TGTGCCAGCAGCCCAGGACAGGAGCAGTACTTC.

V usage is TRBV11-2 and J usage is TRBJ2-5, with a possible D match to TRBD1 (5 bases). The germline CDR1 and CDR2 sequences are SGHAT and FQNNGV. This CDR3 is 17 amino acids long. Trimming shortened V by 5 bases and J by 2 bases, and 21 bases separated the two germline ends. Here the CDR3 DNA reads TGTGCCAGCAGCAAACCAACCAGGGATTGGTGGCAAGAGACCCAGTACTTC. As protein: CASSKPTRDWWQETQYF.

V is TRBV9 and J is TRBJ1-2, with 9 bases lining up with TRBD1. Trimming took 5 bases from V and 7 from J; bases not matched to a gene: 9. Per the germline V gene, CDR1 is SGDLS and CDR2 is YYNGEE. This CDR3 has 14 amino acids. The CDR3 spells CASSDPTGGLGYTF. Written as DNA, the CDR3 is TGTGCCAGCAGTGATCCAACAGGGGGCCTTGGCTACACCTTC.

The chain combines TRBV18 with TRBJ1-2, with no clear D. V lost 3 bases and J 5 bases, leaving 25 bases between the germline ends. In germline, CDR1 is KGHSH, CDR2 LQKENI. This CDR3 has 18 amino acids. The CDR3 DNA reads TGTGCCAGCTCACCGCCGCCGCTTAACTGGGCTGCTGCTTATGGCTACACCTTC. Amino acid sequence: CASSPPPLNWAAAYGYTF. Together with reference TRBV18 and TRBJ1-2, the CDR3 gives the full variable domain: NAGVMQNPRHLVRRRGQEARLRCSPMKGHSHVYWYRQLPEEGLKFMVYLQKENIIDESGMPKERFSAEFPKEGPSILRIQQVVRGDSAAYFCASSPPPLNWAAAYGYTFGSGTRLTVV.

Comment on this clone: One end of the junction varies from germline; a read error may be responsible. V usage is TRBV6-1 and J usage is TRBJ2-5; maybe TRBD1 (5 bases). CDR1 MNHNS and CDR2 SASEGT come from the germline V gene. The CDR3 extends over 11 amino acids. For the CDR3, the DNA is TGTGCCAGCAGTGAACGGTCAGGGCGGAACTTC. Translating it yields CASSERSGRNF.

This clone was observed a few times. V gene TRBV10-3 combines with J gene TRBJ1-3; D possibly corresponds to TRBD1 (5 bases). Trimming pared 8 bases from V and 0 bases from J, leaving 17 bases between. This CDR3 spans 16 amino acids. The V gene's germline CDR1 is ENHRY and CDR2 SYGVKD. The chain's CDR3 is CAISRGGTLSGNTIYF. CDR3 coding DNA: TGTGCCATCTCCCGAGGCGGGACTCTCTCTGGAAACACCATATATTTT.

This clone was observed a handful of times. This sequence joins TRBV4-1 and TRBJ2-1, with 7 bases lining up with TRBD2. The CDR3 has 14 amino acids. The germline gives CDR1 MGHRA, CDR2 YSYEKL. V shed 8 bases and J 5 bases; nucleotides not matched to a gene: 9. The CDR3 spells CASSLWTSDNEQFF. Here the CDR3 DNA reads TGCGCCAGCTCCCTTTGGACTAGTGACAATGAGCAGTTCTTC.